This passage covers 25 T cell receptor beta chains from one sample sequenced in a study of blood T cell repertoires in COVID-19. Sequenced by immunoSEQ multiplex PCR; TCRdb stores in-frame clones only, minus some. The profile covers about 110,000 clones, with 88% appearing a single time and approximately 3.4% taken by the ten largest. Sequenced: peripheral blood. The origin of the receptors is a woman aged 45-60 years with acute or convalescent COVID-19.

This chain links TRBV5-1 with TRBJ2-5, with TRBD2 as a possible D gene (6 bases). Deletions cut 6 bases from V and 5 bases from J, with 20 bases between. The CDR3 sequence is 15 residues long. Germline V gives CDR1 SGHRS, CDR2 YFSETQ. CDR3 sequence (DNA): TGCGCCAGCAAGGACGGGCGGGGTGCCCGGGAGACCCAGTACTTC. As protein: CASKDGRGARETQYF.

The chain joins TRBV6-1 to TRBJ1-2; 7 nucleotides line up with TRBD1. The CDR3 is 17 amino acids. Trimming cost V 2 bases and J 1 base; bases outside gene matches: 10. The V gene's germline CDR1 is MNHNS and CDR2 SASEGT. This CDR3 is CASSENPGQPINYGYTF. The CDR3 nucleotides are TGTGCCAGCAGTGAAAACCCGGGACAGCCCATTAACTATGGCTACACCTTC.

The J gene is TRBJ1-2, the V gene TRBV2, with 8 bases that match TRBD1. The CDR3 loop spans 13 amino acids. The germline gives CDR1 SNHLY, CDR2 FYNNEI. With 6 bases clipped from V and 7 bases from J, the junction kept 7 bases outside the gene matches. DNA of the CDR3: TGTGCCAGCAGCCAGACCCAGGGGGCTGGCTACACCTTC. Translating it yields CASSQTQGAGYTF. Together with reference TRBV2 and TRBJ1-2, the CDR3 gives the full variable domain: EPEVTQTPSHQVTQMGQEVILRCVPISNHLYFYWYRQILGQKVEFLVSFYNNEISEKSEIFDDQFSVERPDGSNFTLKIRSTKLEDSAMYFCASSQTQGAGYTFGSGTRLTVV.

The chain links TRBV14 to TRBJ2-1, with 9 bases fitting TRBD2. The junction had 13 bases not matched to a gene; V was cut back by 7 bases and J by 0 bases. CDR3 length: 18 amino acids. From germline, CDR1 is SGHDN and CDR2 FVKESK. CDR3 nucleotides: TGTGCCAGCACTACTAGCGGGCCACCAGAACTCTCCTACAATGAGCAGTTCTTC. This encodes CASTTSGPPELSYNEQFF.

This chain uses TRBV6-6 with TRBJ2-5; 8 bases agree with TRBD1. Germline assignment: CDR1 MNHNY and CDR2 SVGAGI (reference sequence). The trim removed 6 bases at V and 7 bases at J, leaving 10 bases unmatched. The CDR3 extends over 14 amino acids. This CDR3 reads CASSHGQGSGTQYF. DNA of the CDR3: TGTGCCAGCAGCCACGGACAGGGAAGTGGGACCCAGTACTTC.

This clone has only a few counts. The rearrangement links TRBV11-2 to TRBJ1-1; D gene ambiguous. Germline CDR1 SGHAT, CDR2 FQNNGV. The CDR3 sequence is 13 residues long. V was cut by 0 bases and J by 9 bases, with 11 bases left in between. The CDR3 sequence: CASSLDEGVKAFF. The CDR3 coding sequence is TGTGCCAGCAGCTTAGATGAGGGAGTGAAAGCTTTCTTT.

The chain carries TRBV24-1 and TRBJ2-5; D is perhaps TRBD2 (6 bases). There are 13 residues in the CDR3. Germline loops: CDR1 KGHDR, CDR2 SFDVKD. Trimming removed 7 bases from V and 3 bases from J, with 11 bases in between. This CDR3 is CATSGGAKETQYF. CDR3 coding DNA: TGTGCCACCAGCGGGGGAGCGAAAGAGACCCAGTACTTC.

The chain links TRBV10-3 to TRBJ2-3; 7 bases map to TRBD1. The V and J ends lost 2 bases and 0 bases, in that order; junction bases with no gene match: 2. The CDR3 has 15 amino acids. Germline assignment: CDR1 ENHRY and CDR2 SYGVKD. As DNA, the CDR3 is TGTGCCATCAGTGAGATGGGACAGAGCACAGATACGCAGTATTTT. It translates to CAISEMGQSTDTQYF.

This clone has just one count. CDR3 loop: CASSLGAPYEQYF. CDR3 coding DNA: TGTGCCAGCAGTTTAGGCGCCCCCTACGAGCAGTACTTC. This chain joins TRBV12-3 or TRBV12-4 and TRBJ2-7; no definite D call. The CDR3 length is 13 residues. V was pared by 1 base and J by 2 bases, with 6 bases between.

DNA of the CDR3: TGCGCCAGCAGCTTGTCAGGGGGGGAGACCCAGTACTTC. Translated: CASSLSGGETQYF. This chain uses TRBV5-1 with TRBJ2-5; TRBD1 is a possible D gene (7 bases). The CDR3 is made up of 13 amino acids. Germline lookup yields CDR1 SGHRS and CDR2 YFSETQ. V lost 1 base and J 5 bases, leaving 9 bases between the germline ends.

The table lists this clone with many counts. The V and J genes are TRBV5-1 and TRBJ2-1; the D gene is possibly TRBD2 (6 bases). Per the germline V gene, CDR1 is SGHRS and CDR2 is YFSETQ. The V gene lost 4 bases and the J gene lost 5 bases, with 16 bases spanning the gap. This CDR3 contains 15 residues. The CDR3 region is CASSPGGVGNNEQFF. Here the CDR3 DNA reads TGCGCCAGCAGCCCCGGGGGAGTGGGTAACAATGAGCAGTTCTTC.

The J gene is TRBJ2-4, the V gene TRBV2; D ambiguous. Trimming removed 5 bases at V and 5 bases at J, with 10 bases between. The germline CDR1 and CDR2 sequences are SNHLY and FYNNEI. This CDR3 is built from 13 residues. The CDR3 spells CASSLISENIQYF. DNA for the CDR3: TGTGCCAGCAGTCTGATCTCAGAAAACATTCAGTACTTC.

The rearrangement links TRBV5-1 to TRBJ2-7, with 7 bases identical to TRBD1. Germline CDR1 and CDR2: SGHRS and YFSETQ. The CDR3 covers 14 residues. V dropped 4 bases and J dropped 2; count of bases not matched to a gene: 6. CDR3 DNA: TGCGCCAGCAGCCAGGGGGACATTCCCTACGAGCAGTACTTC. Its protein product is CASSQGDIPYEQYF.

The V gene is TRBV19, the J gene TRBJ2-5; D may be TRBD2 (6 bases). Germline loops: CDR1 LNHDA, CDR2 SQIVND (reference sequence). The CDR3 extends over 14 amino acids. Trimming shortened V by 6 bases and J by 1 base, and 12 bases separated the two germline ends. CDR3 loop: CASSLGGSQETQYF. The CDR3 DNA follows: TGTGCCAGTAGCCTTGGGGGGAGCCAAGAGACCCAGTACTTC.

V gene TRBV2 combines with J gene TRBJ2-1; D is uncertain. Trimming took 2 bases from V and 2 from J, leaving 13 bases between them. Germline loops: CDR1 SNHLY, CDR2 FYNNEI. This CDR3 has 16 residues. CDR3 coding DNA: TGTGCCAGCAGTGAATTGGGTCTAGAACCCTACAATGAGCAGTTCTTC. As protein: CASSELGLEPYNEQFF.

The genes are TRBV28 and TRBJ2-7; 13 bases match TRBD2. Looked up from germline, CDR1 is MDHEN and CDR2 is SYDVKM. The CDR3 consists of 17 residues. J gave up 2 bases and V 6 bases, and 10 bases lay outside the gene matches. The CDR3, as DNA: TGTGCCAGCAGGTCCCCCGGGACTAGCGGGGATACCTACGAGCAGTACTTC. It codes for CASRSPGTSGDTYEQYF. Combining the CDR3 with reference TRBV28 and TRBJ2-7 gives the whole variable domain DVKVTQSSRYLVKRTGEKVFLECVQDMDHENMFWYRQDPGLGLRLIYFSYDVKMKEKGDIPEGYSVSREKKERFSLILESASTNQTSMYLCASRSPGTSGDTYEQYFGPGTRLTVT.

The chain links TRBV27 to TRBJ2-3; D gene unclear. V gave up 3 bases and J gave up 8 bases, with 12 bases separating them. Germline V gene sequence: CDR1 MNHEY, CDR2 SMNVEV (reference sequence). CDR3 length equals 13 residues. The chain's CDR3 is CASSFSAQVTQYF. The CDR3 bases are TGTGCCAGCAGTTTTTCCGCTCAGGTTACGCAGTATTTT.

V usage is TRBV11-2 and J usage is TRBJ2-1, with a weak D call TRBD2 (5 bases). Trimming removed 0 bases from V and 10 bases from J, with 19 bases in between. Germline values: CDR1 SGHAT, CDR2 FQNNGV. The CDR3 contains 16 residues. CDR3 nucleotide sequence: TGTGCCAGCAGCTTAGATGTTGCGGCTAGCAGGCGGGAGCAGTTCTTC. Translating it yields CASSLDVAASRREQFF.

This chain links TRBV25-1 with TRBJ2-1; 8 bases fit TRBD2. CDR3 length equals 16 residues. V was pared by 8 bases and J by 3 bases, with 12 bases of the junction left unmatched. CDR1 MGHDK and CDR2 SYGVNS come from the germline V gene. CDR3 residues: CASGKGGRRSYNEQFF. For the CDR3, the DNA is TGTGCCAGCGGAAAGGGCGGGAGGAGGAGCTACAATGAGCAGTTCTTC.

This clone was counted only a few times. This sequence joins TRBV7-9 and TRBJ2-1; 9 nucleotides agree with TRBD1. J lost 15 bases, V lost 5 bases, and 2 bases had no gene match. Germline CDR1 is SEHNR and CDR2 is FQNEAQ (reference sequence). The CDR3 length is 10 residues. The CDR3 protein is CASSRTGVFF. In DNA, the CDR3 is TGTGCCAGCAGCCGGACAGGGGTGTTCTTC.

CDR3 loop: CASSQVTSGRAAGELFF. The CDR3 DNA reads as TGTGCCAGCAGCCAAGTCACCAGCGGGAGGGCCGCCGGGGAGCTGTTTTTT. The chain carries TRBV3-1 (or the pseudogene TRBV3-2) and TRBJ2-2; TRBD2 agrees at 10 bases. The V and J ends lost 1 base and 6 bases, in that order; junction bases with no gene match: 8. The CDR3 loop spans 17 amino acids. In germline, CDR1 is LGHDT, CDR2 YNNKEL (reference sequence).

This chain uses TRBV6-5 with TRBJ2-3, with 8 nucleotides matching TRBD1. J lost 1 base, V lost 6 bases, and 3 bases had no gene match. The V gene's germline CDR1 is MNHEY and CDR2 SVGAGI. CDR3 size: 14 residues. The CDR3 here is CASSGTGGTDTQYF. The CDR3 DNA is TGTGCCAGCAGCGGGACAGGTGGCACAGATACGCAGTATTTT.

This chain's CDR3 is CASSSGGSRRKGTGELFF. CDR3 DNA: TGTGCCAGCAGCTCCGGCGGGAGTCGCAGGAAAGGAACCGGGGAGCTGTTTTTT. The chain couples TRBV28 to TRBJ2-2; 7 bases align to TRBD2. The CDR3 loop spans 18 amino acids. Germline V gene data show CDR1 as MDHEN and CDR2 as SYDVKM. The J segment lost 5 bases and the V segment lost 6 bases, leaving 18 bases of the junction unmatched. Together with reference TRBV28 and TRBJ2-2, the CDR3 gives the full variable domain: DVKVTQSSRYLVKRTGEKVFLECVQDMDHENMFWYRQDPGLGLRLIYFSYDVKMKEKGDIPEGYSVSREKKERFSLILESASTNQTSMYLCASSSGGSRRKGTGELFFGEGSRLTVL.

The chain combines TRBV15 with TRBJ1-4; D unresolved. The length of the CDR3 is 14 residues. Per germline, CDR1 LNHNV and CDR2 YYDKDF (reference sequence). V lost 0 bases, J lost 8 bases, and 10 bases lay in between. Here the CDR3 DNA reads TGTGCCACCAGCAGAGATCTGGCGGAAGAAAAACTGTTTTTT. Translation: CATSRDLAEEKLFF.

V and J are TRBV11-2 and TRBJ1-2; the D is unclear. From germline, CDR1 is SGHAT and CDR2 FQNNGV. The CDR3 is made up of 14 amino acids. Trimming stripped 3 bases from V and 4 bases from J, with 12 bases between. The CDR3: CASSFDLLGYGYTF. CDR3 nucleotide sequence: TGTGCCAGCAGCTTCGACCTCCTAGGCTATGGCTACACCTTC. Together with reference TRBV11-2 and TRBJ1-2, the CDR3 gives the full variable domain: EAGVAQSPRYKIIEKRQSVAFWCNPISGHATLYWYQQILGQGPKLLIQFQNNGVVDDSQLPKDRFSAERLKGVDSTLKIQPAKLEDSAVYLCASSFDLLGYGYTFGSGTRLTVV.